These 25 T cell receptor beta chains were all obtained from the same sample, sequenced in a study of early T cells in non-severe SARS-CoV-2 infection. TCRdb re-analysed the 5' RACE reads in MiXCR, keeping a single row per CDR3 protein. The data show tens of thousands of distinct CDR3 sequences, with roughly a tenth seen just once and 6.5% held by the top ten. The sequenced sample was whole blood. Receptors originate from an adult who was a healthcare worker with PCR-confirmed SARS-CoV-2 infection or an uninfected control (not recorded which).

Of note for this clonotype: Relative to the germline gene, one junction end is altered; a read error may explain this. The genes are TRBV7-9 and TRBJ1-4; 7 bases align to TRBD1. This CDR3 is built from 16 residues. In germline, CDR1 is SEHNR, CDR2 FQNEAQ (reference sequence). CDR3 nucleotide sequence: TGTGCCAGCAGCCGCCCCGGGACAGCAAGTGCTGAAAAACCGTTTTTT. Encoded protein: CASSRPGTASAEKPFF.

Only a few counts were recorded for this clonotype. CDR3 in amino acids: CASVRTSGVYNEQFF. For the CDR3, the DNA is TGTGCTAGTGTTCGGACTAGCGGAGTTTACAATGAGCAGTTCTTC. The chain joins TRBV12-5 to TRBJ2-1, with 10 bases matching TRBD2. Germline CDR1 LGHNT, CDR2 FRNRAP. The CDR3 loop spans 15 amino acids. V shed 7 bases, J shed 4 bases, and the junction held 7 bases outside the gene matches.

This clonotype was seen only a few times. The chain employs TRBV5-1 and TRBJ2-5; TRBD2 aligns across 11 bases. Trimming cost V 5 bases and J 4 bases; bases outside gene matches: 7. Germline V gene data show CDR1 as SGHRS and CDR2 as YFSETQ. The CDR3 sequence is 15 residues long. In DNA form, the CDR3 reads TGCGCCAGCAGGTCGGGACTAGCGGTAGGAGAGACCCAGTACTTC. It codes for CASRSGLAVGETQYF.

Turning to this clonotype: Because the CDR3 is missing its conserved closing phenylalanine or tryptophan, this is likely a read error. The rearrangement joins TRBV5-1 to TRBJ2-5, with TRBD2 as a possible D gene (5 bases). Germline lookup yields CDR1 SGHRS and CDR2 YFSETQ. This CDR3 has 17 residues. Trimming removed 4 bases from V and 1 base from J, with 20 bases in between. Written as DNA, the CDR3 is TGCGCCAGCAGCCTCAACCCGTCGGGGATCACCCAAGAGACCCAGTACTCC. The encoded protein is CASSLNPSGITQETQYS.

This clonotype was found a few times. The chain uses TRBV4-2 and TRBJ2-3; 8 nucleotides align to TRBD2. Germline trimming cut 4 bases from V and 6 bases from J; bases unmatched to any gene: 3. The CDR3 consists of 13 residues. Germline V gives CDR1 LGHNA, CDR2 YNFKEQ. The CDR3 region is CASSLQREDTQYF. The CDR3 nucleotides read TGTGCCAGCAGCCTTCAGCGGGAGGATACGCAGTATTTT.

Of note for this clonotype: A read error is likely, as this CDR3 ends without the conserved phenylalanine or tryptophan. This chain connects TRBV6-1 to TRBJ2-3, with D hard to call. The V end was cut by 2 bases, the J end by 6 bases, with 6 bases between. Germline V lookup: CDR1 MNHNS, CDR2 SASEGT. This CDR3 has 12 amino acids. CDR3 in DNA: TGTGCCAGCAGTGAATGGGTGGATACGCAGTATCTT. Amino acid sequence: CASSEWVDTQYL.

This clonotype was seen ten or more times. CDR3 residues: CASSLDVVKGEQYF. DNA of the CDR3: TGTGCCAGCAGCTTAGATGTGGTCAAGGGCGAGCAGTACTTC. V gene TRBV7-9 combines with J gene TRBJ2-7; D is undetermined. There are 14 residues in the CDR3. The germline CDR1 and CDR2 sequences are SEHNR and FQNEAQ (reference sequence). V was pared by 1 base and J by 6 bases, with 13 bases between.

This clonotype was found a few times. V and J are TRBV20-1 and TRBJ2-5; D is ambiguous. V was shortened by 5 bases and J by 7 bases, with 14 bases between the two germline ends. Germline assignment: CDR1 DFQATT and CDR2 SNEGSKA (reference sequence). The CDR3 has 12 amino acids. CDR3 coding DNA: TGCAGTGCTCCCGGCTCCCCTGGGACCCAGTACTTC. This gives the protein CSAPGSPGTQYF.

This clonotype was seen a handful of times. The chain joins TRBV6-1 to TRBJ2-7, with D perhaps matching TRBD1 (6 bases). Trimming took 3 bases from V and 7 from J, leaving 19 bases between them. CDR1 is MNHNS and CDR2 is SASEGT in the germline V gene. The CDR3 has 15 amino acids. The CDR3 region is CASSDPGQQPGEQYF. In DNA, the CDR3 is TGTGCCAGCAGTGACCCGGGACAACAACCGGGAGAGCAGTACTTC.

This clonotype was seen ten or more times. This chain's CDR3 is CASSQGTGEAFF. CDR3 DNA: TGTGCCAGCAGCCAGGGGACGGGTGAAGCTTTCTTT. V gene TRBV3-1 combines with J gene TRBJ1-1; D perhaps matches TRBD1 (5 bases). The germline V and J ends were trimmed by 3 bases and 7 bases, with 9 bases remaining between them. The CDR3 length is 12 residues. CDR1 and CDR2 (germline): LGHDT, YNNKEL (reference sequence).

This clonotype was seen ten or more times. The rearrangement links TRBV20-1 to TRBJ2-1; D may be TRBD1 (6 bases). Germline V gene data show CDR1 as DFQATT and CDR2 as SNEGSKA (reference sequence). With 3 bases removed from V and 9 bases from J, the gap between germline ends came to 15 bases. This CDR3 has 13 amino acids. CDR3 protein: CSASTNTGTEQFF. DNA of the CDR3: TGCAGTGCTAGCACCAATACAGGGACTGAGCAGTTCTTC.

This clonotype was detected ten times or more. The chain is built from TRBV19 and TRBJ2-5; D not resolved. The CDR3 consists of 13 residues. CDR1 is LNHDA and CDR2 is SQIVND in the germline V gene (reference sequence). V lost 10 bases, J lost 4 bases, and 16 bases lay in between. Written as DNA, the CDR3 is TGTGCCACCATGAGGAGACCGCGAGAGACCCAGTACTTC. Amino acids: CATMRRPRETQYF.

The table lists this clonotype with many counts. The chain joins TRBV3-1 to TRBJ2-5, with D perhaps TRBD1 (5 bases). The CDR3 is made up of 15 amino acids. Between the trimmed V and J ends, which lost 1 base and 3 bases, there was a span of 12 bases. CDR1 and CDR2 (germline): LGHDT, YNNKEL (reference sequence). This CDR3 is CASSQGGTGKETQYF. The CDR3 bases are TGTGCCAGCAGCCAAGGAGGAACAGGAAAAGAGACCCAGTACTTC.

This clonotype has just a few counts. CDR3 nucleotide sequence: TGTGCCATCAGCATGCCACGACAGGGGCGACAAGAGACCCAGTACTTC. Its protein is CAISMPRQGRQETQYF. The rearrangement uses TRBV10-3 and TRBJ2-5; TRBD1 matches at 8 bases. Germline CDR1 is ENHRY and CDR2 is SYGVKD. The J segment lost 2 bases and the V segment lost 6 bases, leaving 11 bases of the junction unmatched. The CDR3 runs 16 residues.

This clonotype appeared a few times. The chain couples TRBV29-1 to TRBJ1-1; 8 nucleotides match TRBD1. The CDR3 consists of 13 residues. Per germline, CDR1 SQVTM and CDR2 ANQGSEA. Trimming at V came to 7 bases and at J to 0 bases, leaving 4 bases not matched to a gene. CDR3 protein: CSARGQVNTEAFF. CDR3 nucleotide sequence: TGCAGCGCGCGGGGACAGGTGAACACTGAAGCTTTCTTT.

Of note for this clonotype: A junction boundary mismatches the germline segment, possibly from a read error. The chain links TRBV29-1 to TRBJ2-1; D uncertain. CDR3 size: 11 residues. CDR1 is SQVTM, CDR2 ANQGSEA, per germline. The CDR3 coding sequence is TGCAGCGTCACAAGGAGTGATGAGCAGTCCTTC. Translated, it gives CSVTRSDEQSF.

This clonotype came up many times. The rearrangement links TRBV29-1 to TRBJ2-5; 8 bases match TRBD1. Germline V lookup: CDR1 SQVTM, CDR2 ANQGSEA. Trimming cost V 2 bases and J 5 bases; bases outside gene matches: 4. The CDR3 covers 13 residues. The CDR3 nucleotides are TGCAGCGTTGAACAGGGGGCGGTGGAGACCCAGTACTTC. Its translation is CSVEQGAVETQYF.

This chain joins TRBV7-3 and TRBJ2-1; 14 positions match TRBD2. The CDR3 has 19 residues. V lost 5 bases and J lost 6; bases outside the gene matches: 15. The germline gives CDR1 SGHTA, CDR2 FQGTGA. The CDR3 sequence: CASSPSGTSGSRSPNEQFF. The CDR3 DNA sequence: TGTGCCAGCAGCCCGTCCGGGACTAGCGGGAGCCGAAGCCCCAATGAGCAGTTCTTC.

This clonotype was recorded a few times. This CDR3 is CSGIAEHTDTQYF. CDR3 coding DNA: TGCAGTGGAATAGCGGAACACACAGATACGCAGTATTTT. The chain recombines TRBV20-1 with TRBJ2-3, with D possibly matching TRBD2 (6 bases). In germline, CDR1 is DFQATT, CDR2 SNEGSKA (reference sequence). The V and J ends lost 7 bases and 2 bases respectively, with 13 bases between them. The CDR3 runs 13 residues.

The CDR3 DNA reads TGTGCCAGCAGCTTGGGGGTCTCCTACGAGCAGTACTTC. It specifies CASSLGVSYEQYF. The rearrangement uses TRBV5-6 and TRBJ2-7, with D hard to call. The germline gives CDR1 SGHDT, CDR2 YYEEEE. This CDR3 has 13 amino acids. Deletions cut 0 bases from V and 0 bases from J, with 4 bases between.

A remark on this clonotype: The CDR3 ends on some other residue instead of the conserved phenylalanine or tryptophan, so this is likely a read error. The genes are TRBV20-1 and TRBJ2-1; D unclear. CDR1 is DFQATT, CDR2 SNEGSKA, per germline (reference sequence). With 3 bases removed from V and 4 bases from J, the gap between germline ends came to 10 bases. This CDR3 contains 13 residues. DNA for the CDR3: TGCAGTGCTAGTACGGACCCTTACAATGAGCAGTTCTTA. It is translated as CSASTDPYNEQFL.

The sample holds many counts of this clonotype. The V and J genes are TRBV5-1 and TRBJ2-1; TRBD2 aligns across 11 bases. The CDR3 has 17 residues. CDR1 SGHRS and CDR2 YFSETQ come from the germline V gene. Unmatched junction bases numbered 11, after V lost 0 bases and J lost 9 bases. DNA of the CDR3: TGCGCCAGCAGCTTGGGTTTGACTAGCGGGGTTTCGAGTGAGCAGTTCTTC. Translated: CASSLGLTSGVSSEQFF.

This clonotype appeared many times. The V call is TRBV3-1, the J call TRBJ2-5, with D tentatively TRBD1 (5 bases). The CDR3 contains 14 residues. Trimming removed 4 bases from V and 3 bases from J, with 12 bases in between. CDR1 LGHDT and CDR2 YNNKEL come from the germline V gene (reference sequence). The CDR3 spells CASSLWRQKETQYF. The CDR3 DNA is TGTGCCAGCAGCCTCTGGAGACAGAAAGAGACCCAGTACTTC.

The chain links TRBV7-2 to TRBJ2-1; D might be TRBD1 (6 bases). The length of the CDR3 is 15 residues. Germline V gene data show CDR1 as SGHTA and CDR2 as FQGNSA. Between the trimmed V and J ends, which lost 2 bases and 3 bases, there was a span of 11 bases. The CDR3 nucleotides read TGTGCCAGCAGCTTATATTTGGACAGCTACAATGAGCAGTTCTTC. Its protein product is CASSLYLDSYNEQFF.

This clonotype was counted ten times or more. The gene calls are TRBV6-2 or TRBV6-3 and TRBJ1-2, with TRBD1 as a possible D gene (6 bases). The CDR3 extends over 16 amino acids. Trimming shortened V by 0 bases and J by 2 bases, and 13 bases separated the two germline ends. Germline values: CDR1 MNHEY, CDR2 SVGEGT. The CDR3 spells CASSYSWRQGNYGYTF. The DNA of the CDR3 is TGTGCCAGCAGTTACTCTTGGCGGCAGGGGAACTATGGCTACACCTTC.